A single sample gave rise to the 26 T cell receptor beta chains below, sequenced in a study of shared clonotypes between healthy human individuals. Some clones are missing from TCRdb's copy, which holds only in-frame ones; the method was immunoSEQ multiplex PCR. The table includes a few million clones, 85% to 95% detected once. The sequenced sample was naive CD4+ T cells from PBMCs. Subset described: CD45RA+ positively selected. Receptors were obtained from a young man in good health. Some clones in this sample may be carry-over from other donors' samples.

The DNA for the CDR3 is TGTGCCAGCAGCTTAGGACCCCTGGAGACCCAGTACTTC. It encodes CASSLGPLETQYF. This chain joins TRBV7-2 and TRBJ2-5, with no clear D. The CDR3 length is 13 residues. The germline V and J ends were trimmed by 1 base and 5 bases, with 8 bases remaining between them. In germline, CDR1 is SGHTA, CDR2 FQGNSA.

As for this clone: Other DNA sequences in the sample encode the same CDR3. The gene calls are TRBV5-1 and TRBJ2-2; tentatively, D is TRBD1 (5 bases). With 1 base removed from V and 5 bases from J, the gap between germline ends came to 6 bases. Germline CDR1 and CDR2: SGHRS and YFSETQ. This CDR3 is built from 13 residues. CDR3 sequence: CASSLQGTGELFF. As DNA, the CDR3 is TGCGCCAGCAGCTTGCAGGGAACCGGGGAGCTGTTTTTT.

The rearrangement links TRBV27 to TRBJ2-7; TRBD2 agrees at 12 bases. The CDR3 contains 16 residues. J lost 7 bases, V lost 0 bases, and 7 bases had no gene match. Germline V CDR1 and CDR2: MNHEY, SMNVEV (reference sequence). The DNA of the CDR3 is TGTGCCAGCAGTTTATCGGGGACTAGCGGGCTTTGGGAGCAGTACTTC. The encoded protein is CASSLSGTSGLWEQYF.

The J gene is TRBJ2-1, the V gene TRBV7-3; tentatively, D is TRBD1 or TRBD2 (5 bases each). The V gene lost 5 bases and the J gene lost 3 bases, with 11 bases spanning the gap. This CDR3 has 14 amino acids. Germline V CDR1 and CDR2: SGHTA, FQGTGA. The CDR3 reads CASSGDPIYNEQFF. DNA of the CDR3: TGTGCCAGCAGCGGGGACCCGATCTACAATGAGCAGTTCTTC. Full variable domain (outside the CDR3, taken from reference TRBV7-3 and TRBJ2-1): GAGVSQTPSNKVTEKGKYVELRCDPISGHTALYWYRQSLGQGPEFLIYFQGTGAADDSGLPNDRFFAVRPEGSVSTLKIQRTERGDSAVYLCASSGDPIYNEQFFGPGTRLTVL.

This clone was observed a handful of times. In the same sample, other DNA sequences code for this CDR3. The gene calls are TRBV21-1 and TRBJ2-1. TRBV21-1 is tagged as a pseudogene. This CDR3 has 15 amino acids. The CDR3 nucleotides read TGTGCCAGCAGCAAGGGCAGGAGCTCCTACAATGAGCAGTTCTTC. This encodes CASSKGRSSYNEQFF.

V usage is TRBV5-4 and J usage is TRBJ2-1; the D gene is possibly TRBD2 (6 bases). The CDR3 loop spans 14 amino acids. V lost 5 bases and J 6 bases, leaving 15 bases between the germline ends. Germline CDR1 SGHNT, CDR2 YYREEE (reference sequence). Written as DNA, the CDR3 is TGTGCCAGCAGTCCCGGCCGGGACTTCAATGAGCAGTTCTTC. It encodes CASSPGRDFNEQFF.

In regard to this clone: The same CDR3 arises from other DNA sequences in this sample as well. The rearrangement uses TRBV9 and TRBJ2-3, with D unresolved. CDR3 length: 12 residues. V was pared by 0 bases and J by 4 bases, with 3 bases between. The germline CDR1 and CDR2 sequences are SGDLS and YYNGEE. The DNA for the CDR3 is TGTGCCAGCAGCGTAGGGCCAGATACGCAGTATTTT. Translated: CASSVGPDTQYF.

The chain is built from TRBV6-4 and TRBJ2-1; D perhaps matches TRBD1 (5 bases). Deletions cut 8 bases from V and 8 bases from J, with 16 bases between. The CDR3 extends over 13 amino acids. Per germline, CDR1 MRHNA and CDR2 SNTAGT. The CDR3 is CASRRTIRDEQFF. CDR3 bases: TGTGCCAGCCGTCGGACAATTCGGGATGAGCAGTTCTTC.

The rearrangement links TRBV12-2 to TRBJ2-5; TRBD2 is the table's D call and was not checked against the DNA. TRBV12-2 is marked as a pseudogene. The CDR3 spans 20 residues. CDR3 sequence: CASRPSPGTSGRGRQETQYF. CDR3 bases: TGTGCAAGTCGCCCGTCCCCAGGGACTAGCGGGAGGGGGAGACAAGAGACCCAGTACTTC.

DNA for the CDR3: TGTGCCAGCAGCTTGTACAGTCAGAACACCGGGGAGCTGTTTTTT. Its protein product is CASSLYSQNTGELFF. This sequence joins TRBV7-9 and TRBJ2-2; D unresolved. CDR3 size: 15 residues. V was cut by 3 bases and J by 1 base, with 9 bases left in between. CDR1 is SEHNR, CDR2 FQNEAQ, per germline (reference sequence).

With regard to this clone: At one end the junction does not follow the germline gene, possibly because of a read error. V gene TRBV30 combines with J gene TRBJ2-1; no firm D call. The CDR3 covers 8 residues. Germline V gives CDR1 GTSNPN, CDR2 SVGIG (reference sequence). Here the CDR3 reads CAWSAQVF. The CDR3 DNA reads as TGTGCCTGGAGTGCCCAAGTCTTC.

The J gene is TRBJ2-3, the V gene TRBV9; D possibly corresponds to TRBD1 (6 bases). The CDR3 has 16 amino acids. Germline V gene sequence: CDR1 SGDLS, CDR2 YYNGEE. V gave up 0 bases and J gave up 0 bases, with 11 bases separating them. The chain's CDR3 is CASSVDPRGSTDTQYF. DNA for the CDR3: TGTGCCAGCAGCGTAGACCCAAGGGGGAGCACAGATACGCAGTATTTT.

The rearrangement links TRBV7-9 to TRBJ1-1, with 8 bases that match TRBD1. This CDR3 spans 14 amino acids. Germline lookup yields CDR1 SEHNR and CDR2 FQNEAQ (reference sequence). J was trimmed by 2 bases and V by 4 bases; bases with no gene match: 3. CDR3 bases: TGTGCCAGCAGCTCGGGACAGGCCAACACTGAAGCTTTCTTT. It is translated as CASSSGQANTEAFF.

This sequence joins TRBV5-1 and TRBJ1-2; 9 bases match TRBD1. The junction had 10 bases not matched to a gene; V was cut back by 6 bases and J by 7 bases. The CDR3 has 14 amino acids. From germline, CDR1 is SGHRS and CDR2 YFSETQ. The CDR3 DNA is TGCGCCAGCACGTGGACAGGGGATGAAGGTGGCTACACCTTC. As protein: CASTWTGDEGGYTF.

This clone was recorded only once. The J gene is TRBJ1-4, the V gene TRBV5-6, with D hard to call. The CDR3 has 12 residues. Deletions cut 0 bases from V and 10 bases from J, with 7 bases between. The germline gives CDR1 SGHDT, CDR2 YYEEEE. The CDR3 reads CASSLVNRKLFF. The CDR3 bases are TGTGCCAGCAGCTTGGTTAACAGAAAACTGTTTTTT.

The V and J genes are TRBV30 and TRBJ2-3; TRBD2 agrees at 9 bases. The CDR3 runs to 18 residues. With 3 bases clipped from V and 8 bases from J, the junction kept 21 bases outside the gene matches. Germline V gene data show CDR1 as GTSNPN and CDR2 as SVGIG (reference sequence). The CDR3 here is CAWRRGGASQGLRSTQYF. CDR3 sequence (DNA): TGTGCCTGGAGACGCGGGGGGGCGTCCCAAGGACTGCGTAGTACGCAGTATTTT.

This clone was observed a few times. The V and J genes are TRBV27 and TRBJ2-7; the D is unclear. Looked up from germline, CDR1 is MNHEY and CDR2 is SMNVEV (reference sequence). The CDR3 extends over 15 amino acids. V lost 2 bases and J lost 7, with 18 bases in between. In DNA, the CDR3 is TGTGCCAGCAGTTTAGCCCGCGGCAGTCTTATGGAGCAGTACTTC. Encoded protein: CASSLARGSLMEQYF.

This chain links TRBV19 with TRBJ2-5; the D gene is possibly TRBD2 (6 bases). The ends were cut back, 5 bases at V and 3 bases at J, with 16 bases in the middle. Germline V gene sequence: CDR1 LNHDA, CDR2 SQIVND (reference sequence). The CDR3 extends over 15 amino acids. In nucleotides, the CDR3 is TGTGCCAGTAGTTCGCAAGGACTAAACAAAGAGACCCAGTACTTC. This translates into CASSSQGLNKETQYF. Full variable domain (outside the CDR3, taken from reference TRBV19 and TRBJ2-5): DGGITQSPKYLFRKEGQNVTLSCEQNLNHDAMYWYRQDPGQGLRLIYYSQIVNDFQKGDIAEGYSVSREKKESFPLTVTSAQKNPTAFYLCASSSQGLNKETQYFGPGTRLLVL.

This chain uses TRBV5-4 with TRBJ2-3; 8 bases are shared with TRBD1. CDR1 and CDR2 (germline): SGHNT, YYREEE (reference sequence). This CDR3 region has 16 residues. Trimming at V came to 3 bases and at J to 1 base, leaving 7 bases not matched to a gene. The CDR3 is CASSSRPGQGTDTQYF. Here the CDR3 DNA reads TGTGCCAGCAGCTCACGGCCGGGACAGGGCACAGATACGCAGTATTTT.

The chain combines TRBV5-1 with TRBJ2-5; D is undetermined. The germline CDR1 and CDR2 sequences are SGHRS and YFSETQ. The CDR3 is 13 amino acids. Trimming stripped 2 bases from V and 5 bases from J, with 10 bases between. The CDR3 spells CASSFKAPETQYF. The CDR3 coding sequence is TGCGCCAGCAGCTTTAAGGCGCCCGAGACCCAGTACTTC.

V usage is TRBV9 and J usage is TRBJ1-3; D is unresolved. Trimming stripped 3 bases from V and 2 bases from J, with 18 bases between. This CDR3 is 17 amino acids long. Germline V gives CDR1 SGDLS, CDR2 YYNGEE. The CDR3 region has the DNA TGTGCCAGCAGCGACTTTTCCTCCGGGGTGGCTGGAAACACCATATATTTT. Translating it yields CASSDFSSGVAGNTIYF.

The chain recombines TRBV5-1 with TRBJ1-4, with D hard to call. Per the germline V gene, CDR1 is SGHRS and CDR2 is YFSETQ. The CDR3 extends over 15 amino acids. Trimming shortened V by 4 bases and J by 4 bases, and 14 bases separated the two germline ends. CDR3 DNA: TGCGCCAGCAGCATACAAGGACGCCTTAATGAAAAACTGTTTTTT. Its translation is CASSIQGRLNEKLFF. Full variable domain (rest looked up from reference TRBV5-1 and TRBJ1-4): KAGVTQTPRYLIKTRGQQVTLSCSPISGHRSVSWYQQTPGQGLQFLFEYFSETQRNKGNFPGRFSGRQFSNSRSEMNVSTLELGDSALYLCASSIQGRLNEKLFFGSGTQLSVL.

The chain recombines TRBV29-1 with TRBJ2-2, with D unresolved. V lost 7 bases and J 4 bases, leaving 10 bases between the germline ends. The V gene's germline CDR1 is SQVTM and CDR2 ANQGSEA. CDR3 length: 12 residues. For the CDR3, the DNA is TGCAGCGGGATGTTACGCACCGGGGAGCTGTTTTTT. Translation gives CSGMLRTGELFF.

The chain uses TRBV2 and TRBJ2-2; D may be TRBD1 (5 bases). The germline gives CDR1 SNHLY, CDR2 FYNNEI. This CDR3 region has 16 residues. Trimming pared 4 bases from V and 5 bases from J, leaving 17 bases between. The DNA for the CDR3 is TGTGCCAGCAGTGTCTTCGGCGCAGGGAATACCGGGGAGCTGTTTTTT. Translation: CASSVFGAGNTGELFF.

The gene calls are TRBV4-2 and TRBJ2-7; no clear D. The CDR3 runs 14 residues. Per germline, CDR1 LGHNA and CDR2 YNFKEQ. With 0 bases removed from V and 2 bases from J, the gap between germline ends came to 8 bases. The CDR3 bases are TGTGCCAGCAGCCAAGAACCCAGGCCCTACGAGCAGTACTTC. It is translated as CASSQEPRPYEQYF.

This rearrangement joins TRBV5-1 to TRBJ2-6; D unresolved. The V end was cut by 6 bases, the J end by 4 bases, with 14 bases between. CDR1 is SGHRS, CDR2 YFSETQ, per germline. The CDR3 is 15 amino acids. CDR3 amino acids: CASNRDRSGANVLTF. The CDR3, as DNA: TGCGCCAGCAATCGAGACCGCTCGGGGGCCAACGTCCTGACTTTC.